A single sample is the source of the 2 T cell receptor beta chains below, sequenced in a study of cytomegalovirus exposure and HLA in healthy donors. This table comes from immunoSEQ multiplex PCR, and its TCRdb copy is limited to in-frame clones, with some not included. Of 50,000 to 65,000 clones detected, about 96% appear once; the ten largest clones hold approximately 1%. Sequenced material: PBMCs. These receptor sequences come from a woman aged 18-29 years in good health and CMV-seronegative.

Remarks on this clone: Relative to the germline gene, one junction end is altered; a read error may explain this. V is TRBV7-7 and J is TRBJ2-1, with 8 bases lining up with TRBD2. The CDR3 consists of 15 residues. CDR1 and CDR2 from the germline V gene are SSHAT and FNYEAQ (reference sequence). Here the CDR3 reads CASSLGRGAKNEQFF. In DNA, the CDR3 is TGTGCTAGCAGCTTGGGGCGGGGGGCCAAGAATGAGCAGTTCTTC.

This chain joins TRBV18 and TRBJ2-1; 7 bases fit TRBD2. J lost 4 bases, V lost 6 bases, and 6 bases had no gene match. There are 14 residues in the CDR3. CDR1 and CDR2 from the germline V gene are KGHSH and LQKENI. The CDR3 loop is CASSLERGYNEQFF. CDR3 in DNA: TGTGCCAGCTCTCTCGAGCGGGGATACAATGAGCAGTTCTTC.